These 21 T cell receptor beta chains originate from one sample sequenced in a study of blood T cells in healthy people across ages. A second 7 to 11 cycle PCR used barcoded and J-beta primers. MiXCR was run by TCRdb on the 5' RACE reads, yielding one entry per CDR3 protein. The sample holds about 930,000 distinct CDR3 sequences, 25% to 35% seen once. The same sample was also studied in work on T cells of mothers and their children.

The specimen sequenced was blood. The receptors here all came from a woman aged 35 to 49 in good health.

This chain joins TRBV3-1 and TRBJ2-2; D uncertain. Germline CDR1 and CDR2: LGHDT and YNNKEL (reference sequence). CDR3 size: 13 residues. Trimming removed 3 bases at V and 5 bases at J, with 7 bases between. CDR3 DNA sequence: TGTGCCAGCAGCCACCAAGGAACCGGGGAGCTGTTTTTT. This translates into CASSHQGTGELFF.

V usage is TRBV10-3 and J usage is TRBJ2-5; the D gene is possibly TRBD2 (6 bases). In germline, CDR1 is ENHRY, CDR2 SYGVKD. CDR3 length: 13 residues. Trimming removed 9 bases from V and 1 base from J, with 12 bases in between. CDR3 in amino acids: CAINREPQETQYF. The CDR3 region has the DNA TGTGCCATAAACCGGGAGCCCCAAGAGACCCAGTACTTC.

This clonotype appeared a few times. This chain joins TRBV27 and TRBJ2-1; 13 positions match TRBD2. The CDR3 covers 17 residues. From germline, CDR1 is MNHEY and CDR2 SMNVEV (reference sequence). J was trimmed by 9 bases and V by 2 bases; bases with no gene match: 10. CDR3 nucleotide sequence: TGTGCCAGCAGTTTACTCGTACTAGCGGGGGGGCCCGGTGAGCAGTTCTTC. Its translation: CASSLLVLAGGPGEQFF.

This clonotype appeared a few times. The chain recombines TRBV24-1 with TRBJ2-1, with TRBD2 matching 8 bases. There are 14 residues in the CDR3. Germline CDR1 and CDR2: KGHDR and SFDVKD. The V gene end was trimmed by 5 bases and the J gene end by 8 bases; junction bases not matched to a gene: 7. The CDR3 DNA is TGTGCCACCAGTGTAGGGCTAGCGGGCGATGAGCAGTTCTTC. This sequence encodes CATSVGLAGDEQFF.

There are a few counts of this clonotype. The chain combines TRBV5-1 with TRBJ2-1; 9 nucleotides agree with TRBD1. The CDR3 spans 18 residues. Germline assignment: CDR1 SGHRS and CDR2 YFSETQ. The ends lost 1 base at V and 9 bases at J; junction bases unmatched: 17. The CDR3 nucleotides are TGCGCCAGCAGCTTGAAGTATTATAGGGGACAGGGAGTGGGTGAGCAGTTCTTC. Residues: CASSLKYYRGQGVGEQFF.

The rearrangement uses TRBV28 and TRBJ1-1; 12 bases fit TRBD1. The CDR3 covers 15 residues. The germline gives CDR1 MDHEN, CDR2 SYDVKM. V was pared by 5 bases and J by 4 bases, with 5 bases of the junction left unmatched. The CDR3 nucleotides are TGTGCCAGCAGTCGGGGACAGGGGGCGGGCACTGAAGCTTTCTTT. Translating gives CASSRGQGAGTEAFF.

The chain is built from TRBV27 and TRBJ1-5, with D unresolved. Germline V lookup: CDR1 MNHEY, CDR2 SMNVEV (reference sequence). The CDR3 is 14 amino acids. Trimming took 5 bases from V and 0 from J, leaving 8 bases between them. The CDR3 loop reads CASSELSSNQPQHF. The CDR3 nucleotides read TGTGCCAGCAGTGAACTAAGTAGCAATCAGCCCCAGCATTTT.

The chain links TRBV15 to TRBJ1-1; maybe TRBD1 (5 bases). Germline CDR1 and CDR2: LNHNV and YYDKDF (reference sequence). The CDR3 has 15 residues. The germline V and J ends were trimmed by 0 bases and 0 bases, with 8 bases remaining between them. CDR3 region: CATSREVTVNTEAFF. CDR3 coding DNA: TGTGCCACCAGCAGAGAGGTGACAGTGAACACTGAAGCTTTCTTT.

This clonotype was observed a handful of times. The chain joins TRBV29-1 to TRBJ1-2; 7 bases fit TRBD1. Trimming cost V 7 bases and J 5 bases; bases outside gene matches: 10. The CDR3 spans 13 residues. CDR1 SQVTM and CDR2 ANQGSEA come from the germline V gene. CDR3 sequence (DNA): TGCAGCGCCAACACAGGGGCGGGATATGGCTACACCTTC. This translates into CSANTGAGYGYTF.

The rearrangement joins TRBV27 to TRBJ2-2, with TRBD2 matching 7 bases. The CDR3 extends over 15 amino acids. V lost 4 bases, J lost 0 bases, and 2 bases stayed unmatched. CDR1 and CDR2 from the germline V gene are MNHEY and SMNVEV (reference sequence). CDR3 nucleotide sequence: TGTGCCAGCAGTTACGGGGGGTCGAACACCGGGGAGCTGTTTTTT. Its translation: CASSYGGSNTGELFF.

This clonotype showed up just a few times. V gene TRBV6-1 combines with J gene TRBJ1-2; a possible D gene is TRBD1 (6 bases). The germline V gene has CDR1 MNHNS and CDR2 SASEGT. V shed 8 bases and J shed 10 bases, with 17 bases lying between them. This CDR3 has 12 amino acids. The CDR3 DNA reads as TGTGCCAGCTTAAGCTGGGGGCCGATCTACACCTTC. This sequence encodes CASLSWGPIYTF.

At least ten counts were recorded for this clonotype. The V gene is TRBV6-6, the J gene TRBJ2-5, with 8 bases aligning to TRBD1. The CDR3 is 15 residues long. CDR1 is MNHNY and CDR2 is SVGAGI in the germline V gene (reference sequence). V lost 6 bases to trimming and J lost 5 bases; unmatched junction nucleotides: 11. CDR3 coding DNA: TGTGCCAGCAGGAGGGCAGGGGGCGTAGGGGAGACCCAGTACTTC. Its protein is CASRRAGGVGETQYF.

The genes are TRBV20-1 and TRBJ1-2; perhaps TRBD1 as D (5 bases). The germline CDR1 and CDR2 sequences are DFQATT and SNEGSKA (reference sequence). V was pared by 8 bases and J by 0 bases, with 28 bases between. The length of the CDR3 is 18 residues. The CDR3 coding sequence is TGCAGTTCACGAAACCCGCAGGGCCTTGATAAACCTAACTATGGCTACACCTTC. It translates to CSSRNPQGLDKPNYGYTF.

This chain connects TRBV11-2 to TRBJ2-7; possible D gene TRBD1, 6 bases. Trimming shortened V by 5 bases and J by 3 bases, and 23 bases separated the two germline ends. CDR3 length: 17 amino acids. Germline V gene data show CDR1 as SGHAT and CDR2 as FQNNGV. This chain's CDR3 is CASSPRGAGVRGYEQYF. The DNA of the CDR3 is TGTGCCAGCAGCCCAAGAGGTGCAGGGGTTCGAGGCTACGAGCAGTACTTC. Together with reference TRBV11-2 and TRBJ2-7, the CDR3 gives the full variable domain: EAGVAQSPRYKIIEKRQSVAFWCNPISGHATLYWYQQILGQGPKLLIQFQNNGVVDDSQLPKDRFSAERLKGVDSTLKIQPAKLEDSAVYLCASSPRGAGVRGYEQYFGPGTRLTVT.

Concerning this clonotype itself: One end of the junction does not line up with germline, which may come from a read error. The rearrangement links TRBV12-3 or TRBV12-4 to TRBJ1-5; D is unclear. This CDR3 comprises 16 residues. The CDR3 DNA sequence: TGTGCCAGCAGTCCCCGGGCCCCGAATGATGCTCAGCTCCAGCATTTT. It is translated as CASSPRAPNDAQLQHF.

This clonotype was seen at least ten times. The chain combines TRBV3-1 with TRBJ2-5; D gene ambiguous. V dropped 6 bases and J dropped 9 bases, with 35 bases sitting between them. The germline V gene has CDR1 LGHDT and CDR2 YNNKEL (reference sequence). This CDR3 is built from 19 residues. The CDR3 sequence: CASSLEAKRRKNGWDSQYF. The CDR3 DNA is TGTGCCAGCAGTCTCGAAGCTAAACGACGGAAAAATGGGTGGGATTCCCAGTACTTC.

J is TRBJ1-5 and V is TRBV5-6, with D unclear. The CDR3 sequence is 18 residues long. CDR1 and CDR2 (germline): SGHDT, YYEEEE. V was shortened by 1 base and J by 0 bases, with 17 bases between the two germline ends. The CDR3 reads CASSLSWVTPYSNQPQHF. In DNA, the CDR3 is TGTGCCAGCAGCTTGAGCTGGGTTACACCATATAGCAATCAGCCCCAGCATTTT.

The V and J genes are TRBV6-5 and TRBJ1-2; weak D call: TRBD1 (6 bases). Germline V CDR1 and CDR2: MNHEY, SVGAGI. The CDR3 length is 16 residues. Trimming removed 6 bases at V and 4 bases at J, with 21 bases between. CDR3 DNA: TGTGCCAGCAGCCCCTCGGGAGGGGGGTACGCCTATGGCTACACCTTC. Translation gives CASSPSGGGYAYGYTF.

The rearrangement links TRBV27 to TRBJ1-1, with D possibly matching TRBD1 (5 bases). CDR3 length equals 14 residues. Between the trimmed V and J ends, which lost 1 base and 4 bases, there was a span of 10 bases. Germline CDR1 and CDR2: MNHEY and SMNVEV (reference sequence). The CDR3 nucleotides read TGTGCCAGCAGTTTATTGGGGGTTGTCACTGAAGCTTTCTTT. It specifies CASSLLGVVTEAFF.

The table lists this clonotype with many counts. The chain couples TRBV20-1 to TRBJ1-2, with 8 bases aligning to TRBD1. V lost 3 bases and J lost 8; bases outside the gene matches: 11. The CDR3 extends over 14 amino acids. Per germline, CDR1 DFQATT and CDR2 SNEGSKA (reference sequence). In DNA, the CDR3 is TGCAGTGCTAGCTTGGACAGGGAGGTGCGGGGCTACACCTTC. This codes for CSASLDREVRGYTF.

The V and J genes are TRBV18 and TRBJ1-1; 7 bases map to TRBD1. Germline assignment: CDR1 KGHSH and CDR2 LQKENI. The CDR3 consists of 14 residues. V was pared by 2 bases and J by 7 bases, with 7 bases of the junction left unmatched. DNA of the CDR3: TGTGCCAGCTCACCAACAGGGGTGGGTGGTGAAGCTTTCTTT. The encoded protein is CASSPTGVGGEAFF.